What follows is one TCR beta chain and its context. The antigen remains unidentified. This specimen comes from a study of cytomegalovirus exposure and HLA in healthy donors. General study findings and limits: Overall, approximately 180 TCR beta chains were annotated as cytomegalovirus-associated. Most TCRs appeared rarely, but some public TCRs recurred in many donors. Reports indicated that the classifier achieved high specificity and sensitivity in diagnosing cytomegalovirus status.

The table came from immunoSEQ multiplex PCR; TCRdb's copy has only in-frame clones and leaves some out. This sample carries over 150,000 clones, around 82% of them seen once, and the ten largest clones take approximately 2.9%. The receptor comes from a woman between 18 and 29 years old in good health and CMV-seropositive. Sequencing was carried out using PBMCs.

DNA for the CDR3: TGTGCCAGTAGTGGACCTTGGGACACACCTTACAATGAGCAGTTCTTC. Protein sequence: CASSGPWDTPYNEQFF. The J gene is TRBJ2-1, the V gene TRBV19, with D perhaps TRBD1 (6 bases). Germline values: CDR1 LNHDA, CDR2 SQIVND (reference sequence). Trimming removed 5 bases from V and 4 bases from J, with 18 bases in between. This CDR3 comprises 16 residues.